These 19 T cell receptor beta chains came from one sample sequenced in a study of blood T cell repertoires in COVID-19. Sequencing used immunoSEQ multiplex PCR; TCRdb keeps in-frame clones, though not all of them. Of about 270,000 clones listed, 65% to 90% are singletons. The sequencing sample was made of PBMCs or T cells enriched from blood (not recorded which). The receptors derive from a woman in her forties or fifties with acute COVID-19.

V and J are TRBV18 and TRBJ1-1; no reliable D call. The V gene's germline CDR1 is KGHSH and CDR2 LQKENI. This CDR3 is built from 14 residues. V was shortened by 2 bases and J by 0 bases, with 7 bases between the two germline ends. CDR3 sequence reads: CASSPNRLNTEAFF. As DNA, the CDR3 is TGTGCCAGCTCACCAAACAGATTGAACACTGAAGCTTTCTTT.

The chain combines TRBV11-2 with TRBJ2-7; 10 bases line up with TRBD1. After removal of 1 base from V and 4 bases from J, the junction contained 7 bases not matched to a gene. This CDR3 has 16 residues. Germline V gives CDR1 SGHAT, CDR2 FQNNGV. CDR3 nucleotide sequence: TGTGCCAGCAGCTTAGTCTTGACAGGGGGCATATACGAGCAGTACTTC. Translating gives CASSLVLTGGIYEQYF.

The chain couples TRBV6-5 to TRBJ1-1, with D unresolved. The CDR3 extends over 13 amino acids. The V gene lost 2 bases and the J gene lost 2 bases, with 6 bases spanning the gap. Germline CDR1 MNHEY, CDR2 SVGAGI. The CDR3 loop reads CASSYGSNTEAFF. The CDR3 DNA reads TGTGCCAGCAGTTACGGTAGTAACACTGAAGCTTTCTTT.

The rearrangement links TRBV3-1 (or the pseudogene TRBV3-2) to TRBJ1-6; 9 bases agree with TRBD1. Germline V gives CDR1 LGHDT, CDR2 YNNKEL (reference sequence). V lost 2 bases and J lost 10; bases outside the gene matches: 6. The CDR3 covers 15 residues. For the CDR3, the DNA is TGTGCCAGCAGCCAACCCGGGACAGGGATATCACCCCTCCACTTT. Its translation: CASSQPGTGISPLHF.

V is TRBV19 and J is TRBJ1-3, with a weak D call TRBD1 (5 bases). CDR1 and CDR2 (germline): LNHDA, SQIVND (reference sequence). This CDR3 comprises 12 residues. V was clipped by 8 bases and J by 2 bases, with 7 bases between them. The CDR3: CASGAAGNTIYF. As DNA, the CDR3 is TGTGCCAGTGGGGCAGCTGGAAACACCATATATTTT. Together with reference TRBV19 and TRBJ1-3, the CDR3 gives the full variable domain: DGGITQSPKYLFRKEGQNVTLSCEQNLNHDAMYWYRQDPGQGLRLIYYSQIVNDFQKGDIAEGYSVSREKKESFPLTVTSAQKNPTAFYLCASGAAGNTIYFGEGSWLTVV.

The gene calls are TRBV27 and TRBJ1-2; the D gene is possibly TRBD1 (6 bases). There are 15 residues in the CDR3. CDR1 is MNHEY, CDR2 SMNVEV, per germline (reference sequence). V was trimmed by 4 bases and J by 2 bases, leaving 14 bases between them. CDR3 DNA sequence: TGTGCCAGCAGTTCTGGACAGAACTTAAACTATGGCTACACCTTC. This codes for CASSSGQNLNYGYTF.

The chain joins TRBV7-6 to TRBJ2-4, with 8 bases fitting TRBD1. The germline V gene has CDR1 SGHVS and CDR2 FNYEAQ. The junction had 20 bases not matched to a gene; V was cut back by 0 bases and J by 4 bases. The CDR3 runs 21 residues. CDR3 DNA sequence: TGTGCCAGCAGCTTAGCGCTCAGGACAGGGAATCTGACGGCCCCAAAAAACATTCAGTACTTC. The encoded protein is CASSLALRTGNLTAPKNIQYF.

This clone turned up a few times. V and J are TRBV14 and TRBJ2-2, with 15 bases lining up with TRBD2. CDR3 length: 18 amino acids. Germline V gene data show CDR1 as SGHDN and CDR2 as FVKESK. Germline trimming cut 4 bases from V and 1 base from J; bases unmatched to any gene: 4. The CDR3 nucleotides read TGTGCCAGCAGCCGCCGGACTAGCGGGGGGGAGAACACCGGGGAGCTGTTTTTT. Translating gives CASSRRTSGGENTGELFF.

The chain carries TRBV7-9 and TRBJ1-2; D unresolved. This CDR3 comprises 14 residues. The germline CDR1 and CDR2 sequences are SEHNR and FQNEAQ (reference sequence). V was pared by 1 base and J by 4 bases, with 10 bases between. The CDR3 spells CASSLENGGYGYTF. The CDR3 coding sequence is TGTGCCAGCAGCTTAGAGAACGGCGGCTATGGCTACACCTTC.

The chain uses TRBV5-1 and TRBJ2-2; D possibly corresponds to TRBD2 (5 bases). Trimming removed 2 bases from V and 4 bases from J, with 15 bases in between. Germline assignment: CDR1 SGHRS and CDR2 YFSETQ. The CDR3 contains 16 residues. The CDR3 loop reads CASSLVPLGGTGELFF. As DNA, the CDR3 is TGCGCCAGCAGCTTAGTGCCCTTAGGAGGCACCGGGGAGCTGTTTTTT.

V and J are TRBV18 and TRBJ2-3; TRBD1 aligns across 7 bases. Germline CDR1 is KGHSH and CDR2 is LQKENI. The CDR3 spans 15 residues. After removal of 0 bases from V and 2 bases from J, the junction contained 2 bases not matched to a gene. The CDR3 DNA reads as TGTGCCAGCTCACCACCCGGGACAGCCACAGATACGCAGTATTTT. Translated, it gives CASSPPGTATDTQYF.

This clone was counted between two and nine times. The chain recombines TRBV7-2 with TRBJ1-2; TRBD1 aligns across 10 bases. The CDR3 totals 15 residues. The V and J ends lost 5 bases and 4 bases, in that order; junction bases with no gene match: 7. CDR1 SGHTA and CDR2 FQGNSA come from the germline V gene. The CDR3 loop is CASSPGTGEFYGYTF. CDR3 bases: TGTGCCAGCAGCCCCGGGACAGGGGAATTCTATGGCTACACCTTC.

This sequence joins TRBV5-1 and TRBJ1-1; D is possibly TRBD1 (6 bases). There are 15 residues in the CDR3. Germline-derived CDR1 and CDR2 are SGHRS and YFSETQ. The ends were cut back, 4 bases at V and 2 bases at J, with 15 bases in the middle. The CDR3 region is CASSPGDKTNTEAFF. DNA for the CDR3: TGCGCCAGCAGCCCCGGGGACAAAACTAACACTGAAGCTTTCTTT.

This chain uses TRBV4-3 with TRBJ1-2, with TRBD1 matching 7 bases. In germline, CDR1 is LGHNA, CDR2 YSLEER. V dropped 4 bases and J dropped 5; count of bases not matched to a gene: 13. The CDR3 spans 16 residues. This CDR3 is CASSRITDRESYGYTF. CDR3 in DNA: TGCGCCAGCAGCCGGATAACCGACAGGGAGTCTTATGGCTACACCTTC.

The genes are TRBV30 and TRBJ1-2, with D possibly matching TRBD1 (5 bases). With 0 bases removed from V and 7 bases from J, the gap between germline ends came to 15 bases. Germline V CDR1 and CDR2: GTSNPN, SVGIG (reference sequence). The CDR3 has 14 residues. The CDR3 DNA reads TGTGCCTGGAGTGTACGGAAGGGGTATGGTGGCTACACCTTC. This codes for CAWSVRKGYGGYTF.

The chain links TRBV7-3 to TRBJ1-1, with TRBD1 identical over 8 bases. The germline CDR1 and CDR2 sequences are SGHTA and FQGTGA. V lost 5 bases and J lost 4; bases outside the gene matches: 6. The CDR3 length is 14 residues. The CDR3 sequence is CASSPQGAGTEAFF. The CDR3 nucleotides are TGTGCCAGCAGCCCGCAGGGGGCTGGCACTGAAGCTTTCTTT.

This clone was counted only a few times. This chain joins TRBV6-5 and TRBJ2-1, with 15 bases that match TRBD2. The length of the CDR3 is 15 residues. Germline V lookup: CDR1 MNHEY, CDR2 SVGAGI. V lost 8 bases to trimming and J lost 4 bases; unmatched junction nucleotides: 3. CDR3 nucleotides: TGTGCCAGCTCGGGACTAGCGGGGGGTTACAATGAGCAGTTCTTC. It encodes CASSGLAGGYNEQFF.

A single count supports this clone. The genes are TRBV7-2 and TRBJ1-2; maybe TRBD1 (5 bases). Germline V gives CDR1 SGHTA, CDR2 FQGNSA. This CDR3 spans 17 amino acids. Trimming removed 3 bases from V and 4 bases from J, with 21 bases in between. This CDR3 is CASSFGNHLTVSYGYTF. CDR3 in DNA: TGTGCCAGCAGCTTCGGAAATCATCTGACAGTCTCCTATGGCTACACCTTC.

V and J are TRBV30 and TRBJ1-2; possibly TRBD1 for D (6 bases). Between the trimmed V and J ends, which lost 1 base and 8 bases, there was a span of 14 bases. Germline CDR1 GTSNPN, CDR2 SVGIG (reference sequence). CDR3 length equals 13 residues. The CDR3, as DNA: TGTGCCTGGAGTGGGGCAGGGGTAAGAGGCTACACCTTC. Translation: CAWSGAGVRGYTF.